This T cell receptor beta chain was sequenced in a study of T-cell reconstitution after alpha-beta-depleted transplantation in children. This clonotype turned up a few times. The TCRbeta library was prepared with unique molecular identifiers. TCRdb fed the PCR reads into MiXCR, producing one record per CDR3 protein. Of about 420,000 distinct CDR3 sequences listed, approximately 11% are singletons. This clonotype was obtained from a human donor who donated a stem cell graft to a child with acute myeloid leukemia. The sequences come from PBMCs from the stem cell graft donor, collected from the stem cell graft.

The CDR3 sequence: CASMRHLNTGELFF. CDR3 DNA sequence: TGTGCCAGCATGAGACACTTGAACACCGGGGAGCTGTTTTTT. The chain is built from TRBV12-3 or TRBV12-4 and TRBJ2-2; D is undetermined. The V gene lost 7 bases and the J gene lost 1 base, with 10 bases spanning the gap. The CDR3 covers 14 residues.